This TCR beta chain was found in a study of blood T cells in healthy people across ages (dated by TCRdb to 2013 to 2016). Study-wide context: Template switching captured roughly one uniquely barcoded TCR beta cDNA molecule per two T cells in model experiments. To avoid experimental bias, donors of different ages were spread randomly across the sequencing lanes. Four age groups were formed from the donors: young (average roughly 15 years), middle-aged (approximately 42), aged (62) and long-lived (around 82). Two additional independent replicas of 1 million unique cDNA reads from the same blood draw were analyzed for two donors (one aged 18 to 30 and one aged 80 or older). Using deep sequencing normalized with unique cDNA molecular identifiers, the study measured how TCR beta repertoire diversity changes with age.

CDR3 length: 15 amino acids, cysteine to phenylalanine. Of the read, only the CDR3 DNA is kept; its 45 bases are in frame from base 1. CDR1 is given as SGHTA and CDR2 as FQGTGA, both from the germline V gene. The V end loses 0 bases and the J end loses 2 bases, and a stretch of 8 bases separates them. Systemically healthy Caucasian individuals from Russia, some 38 in total and aged roughly 6 to 95 years, were included as donors. Approximately 9.3 milliliters of peripheral blood were collected from each donor into EDTA-treated Vacutainer tubes. Ficoll-Paque density-gradient centrifugation was used to isolate PBMCs, with at least 6 million per sample. Trizol reagent was used to extract total RNA from PBMCs, with at least 6 micrograms per sample. For every donor, flow cytometry on a PBMC aliquot measured the percentage of naive CD45RAhigh/CD27high T cells. The study at large found these results: The CMV infection status of donors was not known, potentially confounding age-related changes in expanded clonotypes. Observed TCR beta diversity per million T cells fell roughly linearly with age, and a significant reduction was already apparent by age about 43. Estimates of total diversity based on one million sequenced T cells were regarded as lower bounds and as underestimates. A strong correlation was found between observed TCR beta diversity and the percentage of naive T cells measured by flow cytometry. Compared with the aged group, more naive CD4+ T cells, fewer expanded clones and increased TCR diversity were shown by the long-lived group, suggesting age selection. Conclusive comparison of naive and antigen-experienced compartments was prevented by the profiling of bulk unsorted PBMCs.

The method behind the library was 5' RACE. The sequencing machine was an Illumina HiSeq 2500. A second PCR of about 6 to 11 cycles was performed with a sample-barcoded 5' primer and a J-beta primer mix. Each TCR beta cDNA molecule received a unique molecular identifier from a template-switch 5' adaptor carrying 12 random nucleotides. Each sample yielded at least 2.5 million CDR3-containing paired-end reads. The Mint cDNA synthesis kit, primed by a TRBC-specific oligonucleotide, was used to synthesize first-strand cDNA from all RNA. After uracil-DNA glycosylase treatment, a first 18-cycle PCR used universal primers M1SS and BC2_uni_R on all cDNA. In the paper's pipeline: For normalization, 1 million high-quality reads, each with a distinct molecular identifier, were randomly selected from each sample. Instead of being binned into consensus sequences, reads with shared molecular identifiers were discarded. CDR3 identification, clonotype clustering and error correction used MiTCR with a Q25 quality threshold and the strictest error-elimination algorithm. A nonparametric unseen species model with Euler transformation was used to estimate lower-bound total TCR beta diversity. TCRdb trimmed the raw reads at Q25, called clones with MiXCR and kept productive beta chains. Rows are unified per CDR3 protein, each entry keeping the most common DNA and genes. The V and J calls and clone size are TCRdb's, not the authors'. Within this sample are roughly 800,000 distinct CDR3 sequences, with roughly 60% of them counted one time only. Approximately 23% of the sample is in the top ten clones.

This clonotype was detected only a few times. This receptor's antigen is unknown. No base quality values were provided; no much bigger clone lies one nucleotide off. Sequencing was carried out using blood. This receptor was identified in a man under 40 in good health. The receptor chain draws on TRBV7-3 and TRBJ2-1, with TRBD2 perhaps the D gene, on 5 matching bases. The encoded CDR3 is CASSLTSATYNEQFF. The sequenced DNA: TGTGCCAGCAGCTTAACTAGCGCAACCTACAATGAGCAGTTCTTC.